This T cell receptor (beta chain) was sequenced in a study of HIV-infected patients and healthy controls (dated by TCRdb to 2013 to 2016). Between the V and J ends, shortened by 3 bases and 2 bases respectively, the junction contains 12 bases. There are 15 amino acids in the CDR3, from cysteine to phenylalanine inclusive. Kept here is only the CDR3 DNA, which spans 45 bases and is read in frame from base 1. The germline V gene (reference sequence) sets CDR1 to SEHNR and CDR2 to FQNEAQ. The receptor library was made with 5' RACE. TCRdb lists the instrument as Illumina MiSeq. TCRdb passed the public sequencing reads through fastp at Q25 and MiXCR, retaining productive beta sequences. When rows share a CDR3 protein, they turn into one entry using the most common DNA and genes. For this sample the table gives some 67,000 distinct CDR3 sequences, of which around 17% were detected only once. The ten largest account for around 6% of the sample.

This clonotype showed up just a few times. What this receptor recognizes is not known. Nothing much larger sits one base from this clone, and base qualities are not available. Sequencing used CD4+ T cells from blood. The sequence is built from TRBV7-9 and TRBJ2-3; possibly the D gene is TRBD2, per 6 matching bases. This sequence was found in a human donor in good health. The CDR3 here reads CASSFYRGTTDTQYF. The nucleotide sequence is TGTGCCAGCAGCTTCTATCGCGGGACCACAGATACGCAGTATTTT. Here the CDR3 is joined to the reference TRBV7-9 and TRBJ2-3 genes, and the full variable domain is: DTGVSQNPRHKITKRGQNVTFRCDPISEHNRLYWYRQTLGQGPEFLTYFQNEAQLEKSRLLSDRFSAERPKGSFSTLEIQRTEQGDSAMYLCASSFYRGTTDTQYFGPGTRLTVL.